This T cell receptor (beta chain) was identified during a study of CD8 T cells in Susac syndrome. The study's findings and limits: Susac-specific public clones numbered more than 15 in total CD8+ repertoires (and about five in CD8+ TEMRA repertoires).

It was with random hexamers that 0.5 to 1 ug RNA was reverse transcribed. The method of amplification for TCR beta CDR3 was immunoSEQ multiplex PCR, covering 54 Vbeta and 13 Jbeta. TCRdb reprocessed the immunoSEQ multiplex PCR reads via MiXCR and lists one record per CDR3 protein. The sample has some 140,000 distinct CDR3 sequences, approximately 95% seen once. Concerning this clonotype itself: Its specificity is unknown.

High-throughput TCR beta sequencing covered peripheral CD8+ and CD4+ T cells. TEMRA cells were FACS-enriched and CD8+ and CD4+ T cells negatively isolated. The V end lost 7 bases, the J end lost 2 bases, and 12 bases lay between the germline ends. The CDR3 has 13 amino acids. Per the germline V gene, CDR1 is MNHEY and CDR2 is SMNVEV (reference sequence). The sample comprised CD8+ T cells from PBMCs. This chain links TRBV27 with TRBJ2-7; D might be TRBD2 (6 bases). This sequence was found in a human donor with Susac syndrome. In DNA, the CDR3 is TGTGCCAGCAAGGTGGCGGGGACCTACGAGCAGTACTTC. Amino acids: CASKVAGTYEQYF.